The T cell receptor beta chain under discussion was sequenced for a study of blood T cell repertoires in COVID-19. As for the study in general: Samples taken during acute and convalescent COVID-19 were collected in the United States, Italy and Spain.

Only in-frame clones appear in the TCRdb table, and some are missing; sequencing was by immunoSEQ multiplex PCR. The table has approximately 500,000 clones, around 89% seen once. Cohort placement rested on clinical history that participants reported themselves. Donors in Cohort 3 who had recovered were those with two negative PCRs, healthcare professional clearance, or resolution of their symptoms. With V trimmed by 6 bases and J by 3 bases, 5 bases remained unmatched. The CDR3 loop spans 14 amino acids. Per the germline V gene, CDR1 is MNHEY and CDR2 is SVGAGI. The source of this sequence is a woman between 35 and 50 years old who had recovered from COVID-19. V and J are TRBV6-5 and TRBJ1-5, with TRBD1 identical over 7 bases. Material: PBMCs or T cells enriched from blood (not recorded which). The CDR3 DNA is TGTGCCAGCAGCAAAGGGACAGTCAATCAGCCCCAGCATTTT. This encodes CASSKGTVNQPQHF.